This record concerns one TCR beta chain sequence. The CDR3 runs to 20 residues. Germline CDR1 is LNHNV and CDR2 is YYDKDF (reference sequence). Germline trimming cut 6 bases from V and 0 bases from J; bases unmatched to any gene: 20. This sample was included in a study of Ad26.COV2.S vaccination and SARS-CoV-2 variants. Treatment here: some 20 received Ad26.COV2.S at low or high dose, single or two shots; about 5 received placebo; per-sample allocation not given. The investigators took samples on day 63 after the first vaccine or placebo injection. An Ad26 vector expressing Wuhan-strain SARS-CoV-2 spike constituted the vaccine. Using immunoSEQ multiplex PCR, the repertoire was profiled, and TCRdb retains in-frame clones only, with some absent. The sample lists around 450,000 clones; nearly 90% were seen once.

This TCR was sampled from a person aged 18-60 years who received the Ad26.COV2.S COVID-19 vaccine or a placebo. The V gene is TRBV15, the J gene TRBJ1-5; 7 bases match TRBD1. Material: peripheral blood, obtained in a trial of Ad26.COV2.S vaccine versus placebo. CDR3 in amino acids: CATSKSIPGDSRSSNQPQHF. DNA of the CDR3: TGTGCCACCAGTAAATCGATTCCCGGGGACAGTAGGTCTAGCAATCAGCCCCAGCATTTT.